A selection of T cell receptor beta chains follows, all from one sample in a study of vaccination and CD4 T cells after COVID-19. These receptors have no known antigen. TCRdb processed the PCR reads anew with MiXCR; each CDR3 protein has one entry. There are fewer than 15,000 distinct CDR3 sequences in the sample; roughly 50% occur only once, and 14% lies in the top ten. The specimen sequenced was CD4+ T cells from blood, cultured in vitro. These receptors originate from a human donor who had recovered from COVID-19. The CDR3 runs from the conserved cysteine through the conserved F or W. A D gene is named only where the DNA matches it firmly. Clone size appears in some rows only: once, few, many, or a class for an expanded clone.

.	TRBV28	TRBJ1-5	TRBD1	TGTGCCAGCCAAACAGGGGGCCCAAATCAGCCCCAGCATTTT	CASQTGGPNQPQHF
.	TRBV30	TRBJ1-2	.	TGTGCCTGGCACTTCCATGGGGCCCAAGGAAGGGATGGCTACACCTTC	CAWHFHGAQGRDGYTF
few	TRBV7-9	TRBJ1-6	.	TGTGCCAGCAGCTTAAAACAGGGTAATTCACCCCTCCACTTT	CASSLKQGNSPLHF
few	TRBV20-1	TRBJ1-6	.	TGCAGTGCTAGGGGAGGGGGGGCAGTGAGTAATTCACCCCTCCACTTT	CSARGGGAVSNSPLHF
.	TRBV18	TRBJ1-2	TRBD1	TGTGCCAGCACGACAGGGGGCAACTATGGCTACACCTTC	CASTTGGNYGYTF
once	TRBV4-3	TRBJ1-3	.	TGCGCCAGCAGAGGAGGGGGAAACACCATATATTTT	CASRGGGNTIYF
.	TRBV7-2	TRBJ1-2	.	TGTGCCAGCAGCGCCCGCCAGGGGCTTGATCGCGGCTACACCTTC	CASSARQGLDRGYTF
.	TRBV12-5	TRBJ2-7	.	TGTGCTAGTGGTGCCCTCGGGAGCTCCTACGAGCAGTACTTC	CASGALGSSYEQYF
.	TRBV6-4	TRBJ1-1	.	TGTGCCAGCAGTGCCGCTTCCGGGACAGAAGCTTTCTTT	CASSAASGTEAFF
few	TRBV20-1	TRBJ2-3	.	TGCAGTGCTAGAGATCCAGGTGGGCGCACAGATACGCAGTATTTT	CSARDPGGRTDTQYF
once	TRBV11-3	TRBJ1-2	.	TGTGCCAGCAGCCGACGGGGGGGGACCTATGGCTACACCTTC	CASSRRGGTYGYTF
.	TRBV2	TRBJ2-5	.	TGTGCCAGCAGTGGGGAGAACCAACCTCAAGAGACCCAGTACTTC	CASSGENQPQETQYF
few	TRBV18	TRBJ1-6	.	TGTGCCAGCTCACCAGCTGGGGGTGGAGGGGGAAATTCACCCCTCCACTTT	CASSPAGGGGGNSPLHF
.	TRBV6-5	TRBJ1-1	.	TGTGCCAGCAGTTACGCTGGCATGAACACTGAAGCTTTCTTT	CASSYAGMNTEAFF
few	TRBV20-1	TRBJ1-2	TRBD1	TGCAGTGCCCGGGACAGGGGAATCTGGGGCTACACCTTC	CSARDRGIWGYTF
.	TRBV12-3/TRBV12-4	TRBJ2-7	.	TGTGCCAGCAGTCAAGGACAGTTTGTTCAGTACTTC	CASSQGQFVQYF
.	TRBV6-1	TRBJ2-7	.	TGTGCCAGCATACGGGACACGAGGGGCCCCTACGAGCAGTACTTC	CASIRDTRGPYEQYF
.	TRBV7-8	TRBJ1-5	.	TGTGCCAGCAGCTTAGATCGGTTTGATCAGCCCCAGCATTTT	CASSLDRFDQPQHF
.	TRBV20-1	TRBJ2-5	TRBD1	TGCAGTGCTAGACAGGGGGCACAAGAGACCCAGTACTTC	CSARQGAQETQYF
few	TRBV6-5	TRBJ2-3	.	TGTGCCAGCAGTTCAGACAGGGGGAGTAGCGGGAGCAAGGGCACAGATACGCAGTATTTT	CASSSDRGSSGSKGTDTQYF
few	TRBV6-2/TRBV6-3	TRBJ1-1	TRBD1	TGTGCCAGCAGTAAACGACAGGGACTGAACACTGAAGCTTTCTTT	CASSKRQGLNTEAFF
.	TRBV28	TRBJ2-7	.	TGTGCCAGCAATTTTGGTGACCTAGCAAGTTACGAGCAGTACTTC	CASNFGDLASYEQYF
.	TRBV6-5	TRBJ1-5	TRBD1	TGTGCCAGCAGTTACTCGGGGACAGGTAATCAGCCCCAGCATTTT	CASSYSGTGNQPQHF